The 32 T cell receptor beta chains listed next were all sequenced from one sample in a study of blood T cells in healthy people across ages. Sample-barcoded 5' priming and a J-beta primer mix drove a second PCR of roughly 6 to 12 cycles. Using its own MiXCR run on the 5' RACE reads, TCRdb lists one record per CDR3 protein. The data hold hundreds of thousands of distinct CDR3 sequences, with about three fifths observed a single time. The sample was blood. These receptors all come from a man aged 25-45 years in good health.

The rearrangement uses TRBV6-6 and TRBJ2-7; tentative D call: TRBD1 (6 bases). TRBJ2-4 matches the DNA end more closely, so the J call is doubtful. In germline, CDR1 is MNHNY, CDR2 SVGAGI (reference sequence). The CDR3 is 15 amino acids. CDR3 nucleotides: TGTGCCAGCAACCTGGGGAGCACAGGGTTGGACATTCAGTACTTC. Its protein is CASNLGSTGLDIQYF.

The rearrangement uses TRBV29-1 and TRBJ2-1; TRBD2 aligns across 9 bases. The V and J ends lost 1 base and 5 bases, in that order; junction bases with no gene match: 3. The germline gives CDR1 SQVTM, CDR2 ANQGSEA. This CDR3 is built from 14 residues. This chain's CDR3 is CSVEGPSGDNEQFF. The CDR3 nucleotides are TGCAGCGTTGAAGGCCCTAGCGGGGACAATGAGCAGTTCTTC.

The chain carries TRBV20-1 and TRBJ1-1; 10 bases are shared with TRBD1. This CDR3 contains 13 residues. The germline gives CDR1 DFQATT, CDR2 SNEGSKA (reference sequence). V gave up 6 bases and J gave up 4 bases; unmatched junction bases: 5. The chain's CDR3 is CSAPDRGGTEAFF. The CDR3 DNA reads TGCAGTGCGCCGGACAGGGGGGGCACTGAAGCTTTCTTT.

The gene calls are TRBV6-6 and TRBJ2-3; 8 bases line up with TRBD1. Germline-derived CDR1 and CDR2 are MNHNY and SVGAGI (reference sequence). The CDR3 is 15 amino acids. V lost 3 bases and J lost 6; bases outside the gene matches: 8. The CDR3 here is CASSYAGQGVDTQYF. In DNA form, the CDR3 reads TGTGCCAGCAGTTATGCCGGACAGGGCGTGGATACGCAGTATTTT.

This sequence joins TRBV27 and TRBJ2-7; the match to TRBD1 covers 9 bases. Trimming at V came to 4 bases and at J to 8 bases, leaving 9 bases not matched to a gene. Germline CDR1 reads MNHEY; CDR2 reads SMNVEV (reference sequence). The CDR3 is 14 amino acids. Written as DNA, the CDR3 is TGTGCCAGCAGTTCGTGGACAGGGGAAGGGAAGCAGTACTTC. This codes for CASSSWTGEGKQYF.

This clonotype was counted between two and nine times. The chain couples TRBV24-1 to TRBJ2-1; D remains ambiguous. Per germline, CDR1 KGHDR and CDR2 SFDVKD. V lost 0 bases, J lost 4 bases, and 3 bases lay in between. This CDR3 contains 13 residues. The CDR3 here is CATSDLQYNEQFF. CDR3 bases: TGTGCCACCAGTGATTTGCAGTACAATGAGCAGTTCTTC.

This clonotype turned up a few times. This chain uses TRBV25-1 with TRBJ1-2; D gene unclear. The V gene lost 7 bases and the J gene lost 8 bases, with 14 bases spanning the gap. From germline, CDR1 is MGHDK and CDR2 SYGVNS. The CDR3 consists of 12 residues. CDR3 loop: CASKSFGSGYTF. CDR3 bases: TGTGCCAGCAAGTCTTTTGGGTCCGGCTACACCTTC.

The chain uses TRBV6-5 and TRBJ1-1; D remains unclear. The CDR3 extends over 13 amino acids. Germline CDR1 and CDR2: MNHEY and SVGAGI. Trimming shortened V by 2 bases and J by 2 bases, and 6 bases separated the two germline ends. Here the CDR3 reads CASSYLLNTEAFF. CDR3 sequence (DNA): TGTGCCAGCAGTTACCTTCTAAACACTGAAGCTTTCTTT.

The rearrangement links TRBV5-6 to TRBJ2-4; D perhaps matches TRBD2 (6 bases). Germline CDR1 reads SGHDT; CDR2 reads YYEEEE. The CDR3 runs 15 residues. V lost 9 bases to trimming and J lost 1 base, with 17 bases between them. CDR3 amino acids: CANRSVGLAKNIQYF. The CDR3 DNA sequence: TGTGCCAACAGGTCAGTGGGACTGGCCAAAAACATTCAGTACTTC.

This clonotype was detected only a few times. The chain links TRBV12-3 or TRBV12-4 to TRBJ2-5; D is unclear. This CDR3 is built from 13 residues. V dropped 5 bases and J dropped 5 bases, with 12 bases sitting between them. In nucleotides, the CDR3 is TGTGCCAGCAGTACCCGGCTAGATGAGACCCAGTACTTC. Translation: CASSTRLDETQYF.

The genes are TRBV5-5 and TRBJ2-3; D gene unclear. The CDR3 totals 16 residues. V was clipped by 3 bases and J by 3 bases, with 17 bases between them. The V gene's germline CDR1 is SGHKS and CDR2 YYEKEE (reference sequence). In DNA, the CDR3 is TGTGCCAGCAGCTACATGCCCTGGGAAGGTACAGATACGCAGTATTTT. Protein sequence: CASSYMPWEGTDTQYF. Full variable domain (missing parts from reference TRBV5-5 and TRBJ2-3): DAGVTQSPTHLIKTRGQQVTLRCSPISGHKSVSWYQQVLGQGPQFIFQYYEKEERGRGNFPDRFSARQFPNYSSELNVNALLLGDSALYLCASSYMPWEGTDTQYFGPGTRLTVL.

The gene calls are TRBV6-5 and TRBJ1-1; D is unresolved. This CDR3 has 12 residues. Germline CDR1 reads MNHEY; CDR2 reads SVGAGI. V was shortened by 4 bases and J by 7 bases, with 10 bases between the two germline ends. DNA of the CDR3: TGTGCCAGCAGTTTGCAGTGGGGTGAAGCTTTCTTT. It translates to CASSLQWGEAFF.

This clonotype was counted at least ten times. CDR3 sequence (DNA): TGCGCCAGCAGTATAACATTATCCTGGGCAGAGACCCAGTACTTC. Translating gives CASSITLSWAETQYF. The chain has TRBV10-2 and TRBJ2-5; unclear D gene. The V end was cut by 5 bases, the J end by 4 bases, with 17 bases between. The CDR3 covers 15 residues. The germline CDR1 and CDR2 sequences are WSHSY and SAAADI.

This chain uses TRBV6-2 or TRBV6-3 with TRBJ2-1; possibly TRBD1 for D (6 bases). This CDR3 region has 13 residues. Germline V gene lookup returns CDR1 MNHEY and CDR2 SVGEGT. V lost 6 bases to trimming and J lost 8 bases, with 14 bases between them. CDR3 in DNA: TGTGCCAGCAGAAAGGGGGAGAAGCATGAGCAGTTCTTC. Translated: CASRKGEKHEQFF.

The rearrangement links TRBV4-3 to TRBJ2-5; possibly TRBD1 for D (6 bases). The DNA matches TRBJ2-7 better at its end, which makes the J call doubtful. CDR3 length: 13 amino acids. The V gene's germline CDR1 is LGHNA and CDR2 YSLEER. CDR3 in amino acids: CASSQEMTGEQYF. CDR3 sequence (DNA): TGCGCCAGCAGCCAAGAGATGACAGGCGAGCAGTACTTC.

The chain joins TRBV6-2 or TRBV6-3 to TRBJ2-7; 8 bases fit TRBD1. With V trimmed by 7 bases and J by 7 bases, 12 bases remained unmatched. Germline CDR1 reads MNHEY; CDR2 reads SVGEGT. CDR3 length: 14 amino acids. This chain's CDR3 is CASIDRGKDREQYF. The CDR3 DNA reads as TGTGCCAGCATCGACAGGGGTAAAGATCGTGAGCAGTACTTC.

The J gene is TRBJ2-2, the V gene TRBV29-1; D gene unclear. CDR3 size: 13 residues. The germline V gene has CDR1 SQVTM and CDR2 ANQGSEA. V was trimmed by 6 bases and J by 6 bases, leaving 14 bases between them. The CDR3 loop reads CSVITLYPGELFF. CDR3 DNA sequence: TGCAGCGTCATAACGCTGTACCCCGGGGAGCTGTTTTTT.

The CDR3 nucleotides read TGTGCCAGCAGTTTAGCCGGAGGTTCTGAGCAGTTCTTC. Amino acids: CASSLAGGSEQFF. The chain joins TRBV28 to TRBJ2-1, with a weak D call TRBD2 (5 bases). The germline V gene encodes CDR1 MDHEN and CDR2 SYDVKM. The V gene lost 2 bases and the J gene lost 9 bases, with 11 bases spanning the gap. The CDR3 has 13 residues.

V is TRBV2 and J is TRBJ2-7; weak D call: TRBD1 (8 bases). Trimming took 2 bases from V and 9 from J, leaving 23 bases between them. Germline V lookup: CDR1 SNHLY, CDR2 FYNNEI. The CDR3 contains 16 residues. CDR3 sequence reads: CASSERGGTGGTSQYF. In DNA form, the CDR3 reads TGTGCCAGCAGTGAAAGGGGGGGCACAGGGGGGACTTCGCAGTACTTC.

The chain has TRBV6-1 and TRBJ2-4; possible D gene TRBD2, 6 bases. The length of the CDR3 is 14 residues. V was clipped by 5 bases and J by 8 bases, with 16 bases between them. CDR1 and CDR2 (germline): MNHNS, SASEGT. The CDR3 region is CASSSGGLGDIQYF. CDR3 DNA: TGTGCCAGCAGTTCCGGGGGATTGGGAGACATTCAGTACTTC.

This clonotype was picked up a small number of times. The chain carries TRBV7-6 and TRBJ2-4; no reliable D call. Germline V lookup: CDR1 SGHVS, CDR2 FNYEAQ. The CDR3 loop spans 16 amino acids. The V end lost 5 bases, the J end lost 1 base, and 15 bases lay between the germline ends. The CDR3 is CASSPRPPTAKNIQYF. Written as DNA, the CDR3 is TGTGCCAGCAGCCCCCGACCCCCTACGGCCAAAAACATTCAGTACTTC.

The rearrangement uses TRBV7-2 and TRBJ2-1, with 7 bases aligning to TRBD2. The CDR3 is 13 residues long. Trimming removed 8 bases from V and 5 bases from J; junction bases left unmatched: 6. The germline V gene encodes CDR1 SGHTA and CDR2 FQGNSA. The CDR3 spells CASCSGPNNEQFF. The CDR3 DNA sequence: TGTGCCAGCTGTAGCGGGCCGAACAATGAGCAGTTCTTC.

This chain connects TRBV9 to TRBJ2-7; no clear D. Deletions cut 0 bases from V and 6 bases from J, with 13 bases between. Germline V gene sequence: CDR1 SGDLS, CDR2 YYNGEE. This CDR3 has 14 residues. CDR3 sequence (DNA): TGTGCCAGCAGCGTAGCTCCTTCCTGGGCCGAGCAGTACTTC. Encoded protein: CASSVAPSWAEQYF.

The J gene is TRBJ1-2, the V gene TRBV20-1, with D maybe TRBD1 (6 bases). The CDR3 sequence is 13 residues long. Germline V lookup: CDR1 DFQATT, CDR2 SNEGSKA (reference sequence). The V end lost 6 bases, the J end lost 13 bases, and 24 bases lay between the germline ends. The CDR3 spells CSARQAGGYGRTF. The CDR3 region has the DNA TGCAGTGCCCGACAGGCCGGAGGATATGGCCGCACCTTC.

This clonotype has only a few counts. J is TRBJ2-7 and V is TRBV14; 8 bases are a match to TRBD1. Germline trimming cut 4 bases from V and 3 bases from J; bases unmatched to any gene: 11. From germline, CDR1 is SGHDN and CDR2 FVKESK. CDR3 length: 16 residues. This CDR3 is CASSPVQGALLYEQYF. DNA of the CDR3: TGTGCCAGCAGCCCGGTCCAGGGGGCCCTCCTCTACGAGCAGTACTTC.

The rearrangement links TRBV10-3 to TRBJ2-1; the D is unclear. This CDR3 comprises 14 residues. Between the trimmed V and J ends, which lost 3 bases and 4 bases, there was a span of 10 bases. Germline CDR1 is ENHRY and CDR2 is SYGVKD. The CDR3 nucleotides read TGTGCCATCAGTGAAGAGTTGAATTACAATGAGCAGTTCTTC. It is translated as CAISEELNYNEQFF.

The chain uses TRBV20-1 and TRBJ2-5, with D possibly being TRBD1 (6 bases). The CDR3 runs 13 residues. From germline, CDR1 is DFQATT and CDR2 SNEGSKA (reference sequence). V was cut by 6 bases and J by 1 base, with 12 bases left in between. CDR3 amino acids: CSAPGQIQETQYF. The CDR3 coding sequence is TGCAGTGCCCCTGGACAGATCCAAGAGACCCAGTACTTC.

Only a few counts were recorded for this clonotype. CDR3 sequence reads: CASSFDGLAGSEQYF. For the CDR3, the DNA is TGTGCCAGCAGCTTCGACGGACTAGCGGGGAGCGAGCAGTACTTC. The chain recombines TRBV7-2 with TRBJ2-7; 12 bases align to TRBD2. There are 15 residues in the CDR3. The germline gives CDR1 SGHTA, CDR2 FQGNSA. V lost 3 bases, J lost 6 bases, and 6 bases stayed unmatched.

The chain joins TRBV20-1 to TRBJ2-7; D may correspond to TRBD1 or TRBD2 (5 bases each). With 4 bases removed from V and 3 bases from J, the gap between germline ends came to 16 bases. There are 14 residues in the CDR3. Looked up from germline, CDR1 is DFQATT and CDR2 is SNEGSKA (reference sequence). The DNA for the CDR3 is TGCAGTGCTACTAACCGGGACGTGGGCTACGAGCAGTACTTC. Translated: CSATNRDVGYEQYF.

This clonotype came up a few times. J is TRBJ1-2 and V is TRBV6-5, with TRBD1 matching 7 bases. After removal of 5 bases from V and 8 bases from J, the junction contained 5 bases not matched to a gene. Germline CDR1 is MNHEY and CDR2 is SVGAGI. CDR3 size: 12 residues. CDR3 sequence (DNA): TGTGCCAGCAGTGGCCAGGGGGGCGGCTACACCTTC. Amino acids: CASSGQGGGYTF.

CDR3 DNA sequence: TGTGCCAGCAGTTATGTAGGGAGGCGGACAGATACGCAGTATTTT. Amino acid sequence: CASSYVGRRTDTQYF. The chain joins TRBV28 to TRBJ2-3; a weak D match, TRBD2 (6 bases). Trimming shortened V by 4 bases and J by 3 bases, and 14 bases separated the two germline ends. This CDR3 comprises 15 residues. Germline V gene sequence: CDR1 MDHEN, CDR2 SYDVKM.

This chain connects TRBV30 to TRBJ2-1, with TRBD2 as a possible D gene (7 bases). With 6 bases removed from V and 6 bases from J, the gap between germline ends came to 12 bases. Germline-derived CDR1 and CDR2 are GTSNPN and SVGIG (reference sequence). The CDR3 spans 12 residues. Written as DNA, the CDR3 is TGTGCCTGTTGGGAGGGGGGCAATGAGCAGTTCTTC. It codes for CACWEGGNEQFF. Full variable domain (rest looked up from reference TRBV30 and TRBJ2-1): SQTIHQWPATLVQPVGSPLSLECTVEGTSNPNLYWYRQAAGRGLQLLFYSVGIGQISSEVPQNLSASRPQDRQFILSSKKLLLSDSGFYLCACWEGGNEQFFGPGTRLTVL.